The 27 T cell receptor beta chains below were found in one sample sequenced in a study of vaccination effects on CD4 cells after COVID-19. The antigens these receptors bind are not known. The authors isolated CD4+ T cells after about 10 days of culture. Using immunoSEQ multiplex PCR, the repertoire was profiled, and TCRdb retains in-frame clones only, with some absent. The sample includes tens of thousands of clones, roughly three quarters of them seen just once. The starting material was CD4+ T cells from PBMCs cultured without peptide, obtained before COVID-19 vaccination. The receptor source for this set is a human donor who received a COVID-19 vaccine.

This clone was detected a few times. This rearrangement joins TRBV7-3 to TRBJ2-1, with D perhaps matching TRBD2 (7 bases). The V end lost 5 bases, the J end lost 10 bases, and 12 bases lay between the germline ends. CDR1 and CDR2 (germline): SGHTA, FQGTGA. The CDR3 totals 12 residues. CDR3 coding DNA: TGTGCCAGCAGCACCCCGGGGGGCGAGCAGTTCTTC. This codes for CASSTPGGEQFF.

This chain's CDR3 is CASSEQGQSYGYTF. CDR3 coding DNA: TGTGCCAGCAGTGAGCAGGGACAGTCCTATGGCTACACCTTC. The chain couples TRBV2 to TRBJ1-2; 7 nucleotides match TRBD1. The V segment lost 3 bases and the J segment 4 bases; nucleotides outside the gene matches: 5. CDR1 is SNHLY and CDR2 is FYNNEI in the germline V gene. The CDR3 is made up of 14 amino acids. The full variable domain, completed using reference TRBV2 and TRBJ1-2, is EPEVTQTPSHQVTQMGQEVILRCVPISNHLYFYWYRQILGQKVEFLVSFYNNEISEKSEIFDDQFSVERPDGSNFTLKIRSTKLEDSAMYFCASSEQGQSYGYTFGSGTRLTVV.

The chain combines TRBV5-6 with TRBJ1-6, with no clear D. Germline V gene sequence: CDR1 SGHDT, CDR2 YYEEEE. V lost 4 bases, J lost 14 bases, and 16 bases lay in between. This CDR3 is 13 amino acids long. The CDR3 is CASSPDPSGALHF. CDR3 sequence (DNA): TGTGCCAGCAGCCCGGACCCGAGCGGCGCCCTCCACTTT. The whole variable domain, remainder taken from reference TRBV5-6 and TRBJ1-6, is DAGVTQSPTHLIKTRGQQVTLRCSPKSGHDTVSWYQQALGQGPQFIFQYYEEEERQRGNFPDRFSGHQFPNYSSELNVNALLLGDSALYLCASSPDPSGALHFGNGTRLTVT.

The table lists this clone with a few counts. The J gene is TRBJ1-6, the V gene TRBV7-9; TRBD1 agrees at 7 bases. This CDR3 has 16 residues. V dropped 2 bases and J dropped 8; count of bases not matched to a gene: 9. Per the germline V gene, CDR1 is SEHNR and CDR2 is FQNEAQ (reference sequence). The CDR3 DNA is TGTGCCAGCAGCTTAACCGGGACAGCAGAGTATTCACCCCTCCACTTT. Translating it yields CASSLTGTAEYSPLHF.

The chain is built from TRBV6-5 and TRBJ2-2; D perhaps matches TRBD1 (6 bases). Per germline, CDR1 MNHEY and CDR2 SVGAGI. The CDR3 is made up of 15 amino acids. Trimming cost V 5 bases and J 4 bases, with 14 bases left between them. Here the CDR3 reads CASSPTRGFTGELFF. The DNA of the CDR3 is TGTGCCAGCAGTCCAACCAGGGGCTTCACCGGGGAGCTGTTTTTT.

The chain joins TRBV27 to TRBJ2-2; no clear D gene. Germline V gives CDR1 MNHEY, CDR2 SMNVEV (reference sequence). This CDR3 is 14 amino acids long. The ends were cut back, 6 bases at V and 4 bases at J, with 12 bases in the middle. The CDR3 loop reads CASRLRGVTGELFF. As DNA, the CDR3 is TGTGCCAGCAGGCTTCGCGGTGTCACCGGGGAGCTGTTTTTT.

V usage is TRBV19 and J usage is TRBJ2-3; D tentatively reads TRBD1 or TRBD2 (5 bases each). The ends were cut back, 0 bases at V and 3 bases at J, with 10 bases in the middle. CDR1 and CDR2 (germline): LNHDA, SQIVND (reference sequence). CDR3 length: 15 residues. CDR3 DNA: TGTGCCAGTAGTATAGACCGGGACGTGACAGATACGCAGTATTTT. Translating gives CASSIDRDVTDTQYF.

This sequence joins TRBV12-5 and TRBJ1-2; D is uncertain. CDR1 is LGHNT and CDR2 is FRNRAP in the germline V gene. This CDR3 has 13 residues. With 4 bases removed from V and 8 bases from J, the gap between germline ends came to 14 bases. The CDR3 reads CASGSLLALGYTF. CDR3 in DNA: TGTGCTAGTGGTTCCCTGCTGGCCCTAGGCTACACCTTC.

The J gene is TRBJ2-1, the V gene TRBV9, with 15 positions matching TRBD2. V lost 3 bases, J lost 10 bases, and 2 bases stayed unmatched. The CDR3 runs 14 residues. Germline values: CDR1 SGDLS, CDR2 YYNGEE. The CDR3 DNA reads TGTGCCAGCAGCGAGGGGACTAGCGGGGGGGAGCAGTTCTTC. Its translation is CASSEGTSGGEQFF.

The rearrangement links TRBV6-5 to TRBJ1-6; a weak D match, TRBD1 (5 bases). With 2 bases removed from V and 4 bases from J, the gap between germline ends came to 6 bases. This CDR3 is 14 amino acids long. Germline V lookup: CDR1 MNHEY, CDR2 SVGAGI. The CDR3 DNA follows: TGTGCCAGCAGTTACCAGGGTTATAATTCACCCCTCCACTTT. This gives the protein CASSYQGYNSPLHF.

This clone was observed a handful of times. The gene calls are TRBV2 and TRBJ1-4; no definite D call. Trimming took 2 bases from V and 5 from J, leaving 0 bases between them. The CDR3 sequence is 11 residues long. Looked up from germline, CDR1 is SNHLY and CDR2 is FYNNEI. The CDR3 loop reads CASSENEKLFF. DNA for the CDR3: TGTGCCAGCAGTGAAAATGAAAAACTGTTTTTT.

J is TRBJ2-1 and V is TRBV5-4, with D possibly matching TRBD2 (7 bases). CDR3 length: 15 amino acids. Germline V lookup: CDR1 SGHNT, CDR2 YYREEE (reference sequence). Trimming pared 0 bases from V and 5 bases from J, leaving 12 bases between. The CDR3 nucleotides read TGTGCCAGCAGCTTGGTCGGGGGGCGAGACAATGAGCAGTTCTTC. Residues: CASSLVGGRDNEQFF.

This chain connects TRBV25-1 to TRBJ1-4; 9 bases are shared with TRBD1. The CDR3 covers 15 residues. Germline V gene sequence: CDR1 MGHDK, CDR2 SYGVNS. With 1 base clipped from V and 8 bases from J, the junction kept 5 bases outside the gene matches. The chain's CDR3 is CASSESRQGGEKLFF. DNA of the CDR3: TGTGCCAGCAGTGAATCTCGACAGGGGGGGGAAAAACTGTTTTTT. Full variable domain (missing parts from reference TRBV25-1 and TRBJ1-4): EADIYQTPRYLVIGTGKKITLECSQTMGHDKMYWYQQDPGMELHLIHYSYGVNSTEKGDLSSESTVSRIRTEHFPLTLESARPSHTSQYLCASSESRQGGEKLFFGSGTQLSVL.

V and J are TRBV7-9 and TRBJ1-3; 7 positions agree with TRBD1. Germline CDR1 is SEHNR and CDR2 is FQNEAQ (reference sequence). This CDR3 has 14 residues. V lost 6 bases, J lost 7 bases, and 9 bases stayed unmatched. The DNA of the CDR3 is TGTGCCAGCAGAGCAGCAGGGGGTCGGAACACCATATATTTT. This encodes CASRAAGGRNTIYF.

The V call is TRBV7-2, the J call TRBJ2-1, with TRBD2 matching over 8 bases. Germline-derived CDR1 and CDR2 are SGHTA and FQGNSA. The V gene end was trimmed by 6 bases and the J gene end by 6 bases; junction bases not matched to a gene: 10. The CDR3 totals 15 residues. The CDR3 region has the DNA TGTGCCAGCAGTTCCTTTTTGAGCGGGGGCAATGAGCAGTTCTTC. It yields the protein CASSSFLSGGNEQFF.

The chain uses TRBV3-1 (or the pseudogene TRBV3-2) and TRBJ1-1; D uncertain. The CDR3 extends over 14 amino acids. The V gene lost 4 bases and the J gene lost 3 bases, with 12 bases spanning the gap. Germline V gives CDR1 LGHDT, CDR2 YNNKEL (reference sequence). In DNA, the CDR3 is TGTGCCAGCAGCCGTCCCCAAGCACACACTGAAGCTTTCTTT. This codes for CASSRPQAHTEAFF.

This rearrangement joins TRBV5-1 to TRBJ2-2; D remains ambiguous. The ends were cut back, 7 bases at V and 1 base at J, with 8 bases in the middle. The CDR3 is made up of 13 amino acids. CDR1 is SGHRS, CDR2 YFSETQ, per germline. CDR3 nucleotide sequence: TGCGCCAGCGGGTCCCTGAACACCGGGGAGCTGTTTTTT. This codes for CASGSLNTGELFF.

The rearrangement joins TRBV5-1 to TRBJ1-6; 8 positions agree with TRBD1. This CDR3 has 16 amino acids. Germline CDR1 reads SGHRS; CDR2 reads YFSETQ. Losses at the gene ends were 1 base for V and 6 bases for J; bases not matched to a gene: 6. The CDR3 loop is CASSLQGAGSNSPLHF. The DNA for the CDR3 is TGCGCCAGCAGCTTGCAGGGGGCGGGAAGTAATTCACCCCTCCACTTT.

This chain connects TRBV21-1 to TRBJ2-2; whether TRBD1, the table's D call, matches the DNA was not checked. TRBV21-1 is assigned pseudogene status. This CDR3 contains 14 residues. CDR3 DNA: TGTGCCAGCAGCAAAGACTCAGGGACCGGGGAGCTGTTTTTT. As protein: CASSKDSGTGELFF.

This chain joins TRBV11-1 and TRBJ2-2, with D perhaps matching TRBD1 (5 bases). This CDR3 region has 14 residues. With 1 base removed from V and 3 bases from J, the gap between germline ends came to 6 bases. Germline V gene sequence: CDR1 SGHAT, CDR2 FQDESV (reference sequence). The chain's CDR3 is CASSLDRYTGELFF. The CDR3 bases are TGTGCCAGCAGCTTAGACAGGTACACCGGGGAGCTGTTTTTT. Variable domain in full (rest from reference TRBV11-1 and TRBJ2-2): EAEVAQSPRYKITEKSQAVAFWCDPISGHATLYWYRQILGQGPELLVQFQDESVVDDSQLPKDRFSAERLKGVDSTLKIQPAELGDSAMYLCASSLDRYTGELFFGEGSRLTVL.

The chain recombines TRBV5-1 with TRBJ2-5; D assignment may be TRBD1 or TRBD2 (5 bases each). Germline V CDR1 and CDR2: SGHRS, YFSETQ. CDR3 size: 15 residues. V was clipped by 7 bases and J by 3 bases, with 19 bases between them. CDR3 in DNA: TGCGCCAGCCGCCCCGGGCTGGGGGTTAAAGAGACCCAGTACTTC. This codes for CASRPGLGVKETQYF.

The CDR3 spells CASSLLAGANEQFF. The CDR3 region has the DNA TGTGCCAGCAGCCTTCTAGCGGGGGCCAATGAGCAGTTCTTC. This chain uses TRBV3-1 (or the pseudogene TRBV3-2) with TRBJ2-1, with 10 positions matching TRBD2. CDR3 length: 14 amino acids. J lost 6 bases, V lost 4 bases, and 3 bases had no gene match. Germline CDR1 is LGHDT and CDR2 is YNNKEL (reference sequence).

The chain recombines TRBV15 with TRBJ2-7; the D is unclear. CDR3 length equals 14 residues. Trimming removed 6 bases from V and 2 bases from J, with 14 bases in between. CDR1 and CDR2 from the germline V gene are LNHNV and YYDKDF (reference sequence). CDR3 nucleotide sequence: TGTGCCACCAGTAAAGAGTTTTATACCTACGAGCAGTACGTC. This encodes CATSKEFYTYEQYV.

The chain carries TRBV4-1 and TRBJ2-3; tentatively, D is TRBD2 (6 bases). The CDR3 runs 15 residues. Trimming shortened V by 1 base and J by 0 bases, and 8 bases separated the two germline ends. CDR1 is MGHRA, CDR2 YSYEKL, per germline. The CDR3 loop is CASSQGGGSTDTQYF. CDR3 DNA sequence: TGCGCCAGCAGCCAAGGGGGAGGTAGCACAGATACGCAGTATTTT.

In nucleotides, the CDR3 is TGTGCCATCCGGCGGGATAGCAATCAGCCCCAGCATTTT. This sequence encodes CAIRRDSNQPQHF. The V call is TRBV10-3, the J call TRBJ1-5; D remains ambiguous. Between the trimmed V and J ends, which lost 8 bases and 0 bases, there was a span of 8 bases. CDR1 is ENHRY and CDR2 is SYGVKD in the germline V gene. This CDR3 has 13 residues.

This clone was observed a few times. The chain links TRBV2 to TRBJ2-7, with D possibly being TRBD1 (6 bases). Trimming removed 6 bases from V and 4 bases from J, with 13 bases in between. CDR1 and CDR2 from the germline V gene are SNHLY and FYNNEI. The CDR3 is 13 residues long. DNA for the CDR3: TGTGCCAGCAGCCCAAATGGACAGTACGAGCAGTACGTC. It is translated as CASSPNGQYEQYV.

This clone appeared a few times. The rearrangement uses TRBV30 and TRBJ1-5; TRBD1 is a possible D gene (6 bases). The germline V gene encodes CDR1 GTSNPN and CDR2 SVGIG (reference sequence). V lost 1 base and J lost 6, with 10 bases in between. The length of the CDR3 is 13 residues. CDR3 residues: CAWSEQGSQPQHF. In nucleotides, the CDR3 is TGTGCCTGGAGTGAACAGGGAAGTCAGCCCCAGCATTTT. Full variable domain (rest looked up from reference TRBV30 and TRBJ1-5): SQTIHQWPATLVQPVGSPLSLECTVEGTSNPNLYWYRQAAGRGLQLLFYSVGIGQISSEVPQNLSASRPQDRQFILSSKKLLLSDSGFYLCAWSEQGSQPQHFGDGTRLSIL.